Each of the 2 T cell receptor beta chains below was sequenced from the same sample in a study of blood T cell repertoires in COVID-19. The assay was immunoSEQ multiplex PCR, and TCRdb's table has in-frame clones only and misses some. The table lists 200,000 to 250,000 clones, 83% of them singletons. Input material: peripheral blood. The receptors were sampled from a woman aged 25 to 39 with COVID-19, enrolled during active disease.

V is TRBV9 and J is TRBJ2-7; TRBD1 might be the D (6 bases). The CDR3 sequence is 13 residues long. Germline V gives CDR1 SGDLS, CDR2 YYNGEE. V was clipped by 4 bases and J by 2 bases, with 10 bases between them. The CDR3 loop is CASSLDSAYEQYF. The DNA for the CDR3 is TGTGCCAGCAGCTTGGACAGTGCCTACGAGCAGTACTTC.

The rearrangement links TRBV4-2 to TRBJ2-2, with 11 bases matching TRBD2. Germline V lookup: CDR1 LGHNA, CDR2 YNFKEQ. V lost 0 bases, J lost 2 bases, and 8 bases stayed unmatched. This CDR3 region has 19 residues. This CDR3 reads CASSQDRGGLAENTGELFF. The CDR3 bases are TGTGCCAGCAGCCAAGATCGCGGGGGACTAGCGGAAAACACCGGGGAGCTGTTTTTT.